Each of the 31 T cell receptor beta chains below was sequenced from the same sample in a study of human T cells and chemical hapten exposure. Stated time point: pre-sensitization, week 0. Indicated treatment: therapeutic diphenylcyclopropenone sensitization with weekly scalp DPC. TCRdb analysed the RACE reads with MiXCR anew, one entry per CDR3 protein. The sample consists of 95,000 to 100,000 distinct CDR3 sequences, 10% to 13% of them appearing once. The specimen was whole blood, collected in connection with sensitization to the hapten diphenylcyclopropenone (DPC). The receptors were sampled from a woman aged 55-70 years with alopecia areata. Some clones in this sample may be carry-over from other donors' samples.

In this sample, this clonotype turned up many times. The chain combines TRBV6-5 with TRBJ2-2; TRBD2 matches 7 bases. The CDR3 totals 17 residues. V shed 0 bases, J shed 4 bases, and the junction held 8 bases outside the gene matches. CDR1 and CDR2 (germline): MNHEY, SVGAGI. The CDR3 DNA reads TGTGCCAGCAGTTACTCTCCTGGGGGGGGGACCACCGGGGAGCTGTTTTTT. Its translation: CASSYSPGGGTTGELFF.

This clonotype was found many times. The chain is built from TRBV29-1 and TRBJ1-1; 8 bases are a match to TRBD1. CDR1 and CDR2 from the germline V gene are SQVTM and ANQGSEA. This CDR3 region has 15 residues. V lost 2 bases and J lost 1; bases outside the gene matches: 6. CDR3 in amino acids: CSVEWKGTGNTEAFF. The CDR3 DNA reads as TGCAGCGTTGAATGGAAGGGGACAGGGAACACTGAAGCTTTCTTT.

The V gene is TRBV6-1, the J gene TRBJ1-1; D not certain. The V end was cut by 6 bases, the J end by 3 bases, with 11 bases between. Germline values: CDR1 MNHNS, CDR2 SASEGT. The CDR3 is 13 residues long. The CDR3 loop is CASSFSTDTEAFF. The CDR3 bases are TGTGCCAGCAGCTTCTCGACGGACACTGAAGCTTTCTTT.

The sample holds many counts of this clonotype. The chain joins TRBV7-8 to TRBJ1-5; a possible D gene is TRBD1 (5 bases). The CDR3 has 15 amino acids. Germline-derived CDR1 and CDR2 are SGHVS and FQNEAQ. The V gene lost 0 bases and the J gene lost 4 bases, with 10 bases spanning the gap. Here the CDR3 reads CASSLARGRNQPQHF. DNA of the CDR3: TGTGCCAGCAGCTTAGCAAGGGGCCGAAATCAGCCCCAGCATTTT.

This clonotype was detected ten times or more. This sequence joins TRBV12-3 or TRBV12-4 and TRBJ2-3; no clear D gene. Between the trimmed V and J ends, which lost 8 bases and 6 bases, there was a span of 9 bases. This CDR3 has 11 residues. DNA of the CDR3: TGTGCCAGCGGATGGTTGGATACGCAGTATTTT. It yields the protein CASGWLDTQYF.

This clonotype was picked up many times. The chain links TRBV20-1 to TRBJ2-1; TRBD1 matches 8 bases. CDR3 length: 14 residues. Germline V CDR1 and CDR2: DFQATT, SNEGSKA (reference sequence). J lost 0 bases, V lost 5 bases, and 3 bases had no gene match. This CDR3 is CSAGDRSSYNEQFF. The CDR3 region has the DNA TGCAGTGCTGGGGACAGGAGCTCCTACAATGAGCAGTTCTTC.

The chain combines TRBV7-2 with TRBJ1-2, with 8 bases that match TRBD1. CDR1 SGHTA and CDR2 FQGNSA come from the germline V gene. Trimming cost V 4 bases and J 7 bases; bases outside gene matches: 11. CDR3 size: 15 residues. The DNA for the CDR3 is TGTGCCAGCAGCTCGCCTACAGGGGGTCGGACTGGCTACACCTTC. Encoded protein: CASSSPTGGRTGYTF.

This clonotype was seen many times. The J gene is TRBJ2-2, the V gene TRBV13; perhaps TRBD1 as D (6 bases). V shed 4 bases and J shed 3 bases, with 18 bases lying between them. The CDR3 spans 17 residues. Germline V CDR1 and CDR2: PRHDT, FYEKMQ (reference sequence). CDR3 nucleotides: TGTGCCAGCAGCTCGACCGACAGGCCCCCCCACACCGGGGAGCTGTTTTTT. As protein: CASSSTDRPPHTGELFF.

This clonotype has ten or more counts. This chain links TRBV18 with TRBJ2-1; TRBD1 matches 9 bases. The V gene end was trimmed by 3 bases and the J gene end by 6 bases; junction bases not matched to a gene: 6. Per germline, CDR1 KGHSH and CDR2 LQKENI. This CDR3 region has 15 residues. DNA of the CDR3: TGTGCCAGCTCACCCAGGGACAGGGCGTTCAATGAGCAGTTCTTC. Translating it yields CASSPRDRAFNEQFF.

This clonotype was seen at least ten times. The chain employs TRBV19 and TRBJ1-5, with 8 bases identical to TRBD1. Germline assignment: CDR1 LNHDA and CDR2 SQIVND (reference sequence). The V and J ends lost 10 bases and 15 bases, in that order; junction bases with no gene match: 8. CDR3 length: 10 amino acids. The chain's CDR3 is CAIRDRLWHF. DNA of the CDR3: TGTGCCATACGGGACAGGCTCTGGCATTTT.

This clonotype was seen once. Sequence at one end of the junction differs from germline and may be a read error. The V gene is TRBV7-6, the J gene TRBJ2-7; 7 bases align to TRBD2. The CDR3 contains 16 residues. Per germline, CDR1 SGHVS and CDR2 FNYEAQ. For the CDR3, the DNA is TGTGACAGCAGCTTTACAGCGGGGAGCACCAACTACGAGCAGTACTTC. It is translated as CDSSFTAGSTNYEQYF.

The rearrangement uses TRBV3-1 and TRBJ2-4; 7 bases agree with TRBD1. Losses at the gene ends were 4 bases for V and 8 bases for J; bases not matched to a gene: 11. Germline values: CDR1 LGHDT, CDR2 YNNKEL (reference sequence). The CDR3 covers 15 residues. Here the CDR3 DNA reads TGTGCCAGCAGCCTAAGACAGGGCACGGTTGACATTCAGTACTTC. This sequence encodes CASSLRQGTVDIQYF.

The chain uses TRBV11-2 and TRBJ2-3; D may be TRBD1 or TRBD2 (5 bases each). V lost 5 bases, J lost 4 bases, and 13 bases lay in between. Germline V gives CDR1 SGHAT, CDR2 FQNNGV. The CDR3 is 14 residues long. The CDR3 loop is CASSKDRGSDTQYF. CDR3 coding DNA: TGTGCCAGCAGCAAAGACAGAGGGTCAGATACGCAGTATTTT.

This clonotype was observed many times. The V gene is TRBV12-3 or TRBV12-4, the J gene TRBJ1-2; D not certain. The CDR3 contains 13 residues. The ends were cut back, 3 bases at V and 4 bases at J, with 9 bases in the middle. The CDR3: CASSLRRSYGYTF. The CDR3 nucleotides read TGTGCCAGCAGTTTGCGCCGGAGCTATGGCTACACCTTC.

This clonotype appeared a few times. Here the CDR3 reads CASSLYANTEAFF. In DNA, the CDR3 is TGTGCCAGCAGCTTATATGCCAACACTGAAGCTTTCTTT. This rearrangement joins TRBV7-3 to TRBJ1-1; D is undetermined. From germline, CDR1 is SGHTA and CDR2 FQGTGA. V was shortened by 2 bases and J by 2 bases, with 6 bases between the two germline ends. The CDR3 spans 13 residues.

This clonotype was picked up many times. The V gene is TRBV6-5, the J gene TRBJ2-7; D remains ambiguous. V was trimmed by 2 bases and J by 0 bases, leaving 11 bases between them. Germline V gene sequence: CDR1 MNHEY, CDR2 SVGAGI. The CDR3 loop spans 15 amino acids. CDR3: CASSYSSPSSYEQYF. CDR3 DNA: TGTGCCAGCAGTTACAGTTCCCCGAGCTCCTACGAGCAGTACTTC.

This clonotype was recorded many times. The rearrangement uses TRBV25-1 and TRBJ2-5; 10 nucleotides align to TRBD2. Germline lookup yields CDR1 MGHDK and CDR2 SYGVNS. Trimming took 9 bases from V and 7 from J; bases not matched to a gene: 14. The CDR3 loop spans 15 amino acids. CDR3: CASQVAGGLVGTQYF. CDR3 nucleotides: TGTGCCAGTCAAGTAGCGGGGGGTCTTGTGGGGACCCAGTACTTC.

The chain employs TRBV19 and TRBJ2-1; TRBD2 matches 13 bases. Germline V gives CDR1 LNHDA, CDR2 SQIVND (reference sequence). J gave up 9 bases and V 0 bases, and 5 bases lay outside the gene matches. This CDR3 is built from 16 residues. CDR3 DNA: TGTGCCAGTAGTATAGAACTAGCGGGGGGGCTTAGTGAGCAGTTCTTC. The encoded protein is CASSIELAGGLSEQFF.

This clonotype appeared many times. V gene TRBV7-8 combines with J gene TRBJ2-1, with 9 nucleotides matching TRBD1. This CDR3 has 15 residues. Germline lookup yields CDR1 SGHVS and CDR2 FQNEAQ. With 4 bases clipped from V and 4 bases from J, the junction kept 5 bases outside the gene matches. CDR3 protein: CASSSRQGGYNEQFF. The CDR3 DNA sequence: TGTGCCAGCAGCTCTCGACAGGGGGGTTACAATGAGCAGTTCTTC. Together with reference TRBV7-8 and TRBJ2-1, the CDR3 gives the full variable domain: GAGVSQSPRYKVAKRGQDVALRCDPISGHVSLFWYQQALGQGPEFLTYFQNEAQLDKSGLPSDRFFAERPEGSVSTLKIQRTQQEDSAVYLCASSSRQGGYNEQFFGPGTRLTVL.

This clonotype was seen more than once but under ten times. The chain is built from TRBV12-3 or TRBV12-4 and TRBJ1-5; D is unresolved. Trimming stripped 7 bases from V and 6 bases from J, with 16 bases between. The CDR3 has 14 amino acids. The CDR3 coding sequence is TGTGCCAGCACCAAAGCTCTTCGGGGTCAGCCCCAGCATTTT. This translates into CASTKALRGQPQHF.

This clonotype showed up just a few times. The V gene is TRBV6-5, the J gene TRBJ2-3; the D is unclear. Germline CDR1 is MNHEY and CDR2 is SVGAGI. CDR3 size: 18 residues. Trimming shortened V by 0 bases and J by 0 bases, and 16 bases separated the two germline ends. CDR3 in amino acids: CASSYSFGSDVSTDTQYF. The CDR3 DNA reads as TGTGCCAGCAGTTACTCGTTTGGCTCGGACGTTAGCACAGATACGCAGTATTTT.

This clonotype was seen a handful of times. The V call is TRBV4-1, the J call TRBJ1-4; TRBD1 might be the D (5 bases). Germline V gene sequence: CDR1 MGHRA, CDR2 YSYEKL. The CDR3 totals 15 residues. The V end lost 1 base, the J end lost 5 bases, and 11 bases lay between the germline ends. CDR3 nucleotides: TGCGCCAGCAGCCAAGGTTTCCGGGGGAATGAAAAACTGTTTTTT. This encodes CASSQGFRGNEKLFF.

This chain uses TRBV2 with TRBJ2-1; TRBD1 might be the D (6 bases). V was cut by 9 bases and J by 2 bases, with 14 bases left in between. The CDR3 runs to 14 residues. The germline V gene encodes CDR1 SNHLY and CDR2 FYNNEI. CDR3 in amino acids: CARTTTGTYNEQFF. The CDR3 DNA sequence: TGTGCCAGAACTACCACAGGGACCTACAATGAGCAGTTCTTC.

In this sample, this clonotype turned up a few times. This chain connects TRBV9 to TRBJ1-2; 10 nucleotides line up with TRBD1. Trimming removed 2 bases from V and 11 bases from J; junction bases left unmatched: 15. This CDR3 is built from 16 residues. Germline V gene data show CDR1 as SGDLS and CDR2 as YYNGEE. This CDR3 is CASSVDRGVNSLGYTF. DNA for the CDR3: TGTGCCAGCAGCGTGGACAGGGGGGTGAACTCTCTTGGGTACACCTTC.

This clonotype was detected ten times or more. V is TRBV18 and J is TRBJ1-2; TRBD1 aligns across 8 bases. The CDR3 runs 14 residues. Germline V gives CDR1 KGHSH, CDR2 LQKENI. V lost 1 base and J lost 5; bases outside the gene matches: 3. This CDR3 is CASSPRDRPYGYTF. As DNA, the CDR3 is TGTGCCAGCTCACCACGGGACAGGCCGTATGGCTACACCTTC.

This clonotype was counted once. The chain is built from TRBV12-3 or TRBV12-4 and TRBJ1-1, with 8 bases identical to TRBD1. This CDR3 comprises 15 residues. V lost 4 bases and J lost 5; bases outside the gene matches: 9. CDR3 loop: CASSSEDRGGTEAFF. For the CDR3, the DNA is TGTGCCAGCAGTTCCGAAGACAGGGGCGGGACTGAAGCTTTCTTT.

This clonotype was counted many times. The chain has TRBV19 and TRBJ2-2, with D perhaps matching TRBD1 (6 bases). Trimming stripped 3 bases from V and 2 bases from J, with 10 bases between. From germline, CDR1 is LNHDA and CDR2 SQIVND (reference sequence). The CDR3 loop spans 15 amino acids. The CDR3 here is CASSMAGTNTGELFF. The CDR3, as DNA: TGTGCCAGTAGTATGGCTGGGACAAACACCGGGGAGCTGTTTTTT.

The genes are TRBV12-3 or TRBV12-4 and TRBJ2-1; TRBD2 agrees at 8 bases. CDR3 size: 15 residues. V lost 0 bases to trimming and J lost 4 bases; unmatched junction nucleotides: 2. The CDR3 loop reads CASSLASGVYNEQFF. The DNA for the CDR3 is TGTGCCAGCAGTTTAGCTAGCGGGGTGTACAATGAGCAGTTCTTC.

This clonotype was seen repeatedly, ten times or more. The chain has TRBV2 and TRBJ1-5; D is possibly TRBD1 (5 bases). This CDR3 has 14 amino acids. CDR1 and CDR2 from the germline V gene are SNHLY and FYNNEI. Trimming stripped 5 bases from V and 7 bases from J, with 15 bases between. CDR3: CASSLLGTGQPQHF. The CDR3 DNA reads as TGTGCCAGCAGTCTCCTTGGGACGGGGCAGCCCCAGCATTTT.

This clonotype came up a few times. The chain couples TRBV5-6 to TRBJ2-5, with D unclear. From germline, CDR1 is SGHDT and CDR2 YYEEEE. Trimming shortened V by 2 bases and J by 4 bases, and 6 bases separated the two germline ends. The CDR3 spans 12 residues. This chain's CDR3 is CASSFGPETQYF. The CDR3 nucleotides read TGTGCCAGCAGCTTCGGGCCAGAGACCCAGTACTTC.

This clonotype came up a few times. The chain couples TRBV20-1 to TRBJ2-7; 8 nucleotides line up with TRBD1. CDR3 size: 14 residues. J was trimmed by 1 base and V by 5 bases; bases with no gene match: 7. Germline values: CDR1 DFQATT, CDR2 SNEGSKA (reference sequence). CDR3 coding DNA: TGCAGTGCTGCCGGGACAGGAGGATCCTACGAGCAGTACTTC. Residues: CSAAGTGGSYEQYF.